This T cell receptor (beta chain) was recovered during a study of blood T cells in healthy people across ages. CDR3 length: 15 residues. Germline lookup yields CDR1 MNHEY and CDR2 SVGEGT. Unmatched junction bases numbered 7, after V lost 5 bases and J lost 2 bases. Peripheral blood was drawn, about 10 milliliters per donor. Each sample gave at least 7 million isolated PBMCs. A second PCR, run for about 6 to 11 cycles, used a sample-barcoded 5' primer plus a J-beta primer mix. One entry per CDR3 protein results from TCRdb running MiXCR on the 5' RACE reads. The sample has hundreds of thousands of distinct CDR3 sequences, more than 40% seen once.

The sequenced sample was blood. This chain links TRBV6-2 or TRBV6-3 with TRBJ2-7, with 9 bases matching TRBD1. The sequence came from a man aged 55-75 years in good health. This CDR3 is CASSGPGQGTYEQYF. The DNA of the CDR3 is TGTGCCAGCAGTGGACCGGGACAGGGCACCTACGAGCAGTACTTC.